The clone carrying this TCR beta chain was observed a single time. Its target is not known. The same CDR3 is also encoded by other DNA sequences in this sample. This specimen comes from a study of beta chain features in type 1 diabetes. Findings and caveats of the study: Shortening of TCRB CDR3s, moderate but significant, appeared in all four CD4+ subsets of Type 1 diabetes patients.

Expressed TCRB transcripts got sequenced, as all isolated RNA was reverse transcribed. Libraries were prepared by immunoSEQ multiplex PCR; TCRdb keeps only in-frame clonotypes and omits some of them. Among 250,000 or so clones listed, about a fifth were seen once. V shed 4 bases and J shed 5 bases, with 5 bases lying between them. The CDR3 covers 11 residues. In germline, CDR1 is MDHEN, CDR2 SYDVKM. This rearrangement joins TRBV28 to TRBJ1-2; D ambiguous. The receptor was isolated from a middle-aged woman with type 1 diabetes. Sample: naive CD4+ T cells from blood. CDR3: CASSSSYGYTF. The CDR3 region has the DNA TGTGCCAGCAGTTCTTCTTATGGCTACACCTTC.